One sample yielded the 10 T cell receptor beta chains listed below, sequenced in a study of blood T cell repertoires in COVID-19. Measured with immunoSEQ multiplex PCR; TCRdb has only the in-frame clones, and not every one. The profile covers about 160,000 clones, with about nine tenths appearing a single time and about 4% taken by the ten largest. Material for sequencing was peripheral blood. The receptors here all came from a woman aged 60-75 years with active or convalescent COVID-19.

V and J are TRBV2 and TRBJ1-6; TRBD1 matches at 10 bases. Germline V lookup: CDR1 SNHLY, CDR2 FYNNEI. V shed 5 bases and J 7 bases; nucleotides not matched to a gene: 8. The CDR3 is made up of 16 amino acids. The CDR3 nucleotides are TGTGCCAGCAGTAGGACAGGGGGTAATGGAAATTCACCCCTCCACTTT. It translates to CASSRTGGNGNSPLHF. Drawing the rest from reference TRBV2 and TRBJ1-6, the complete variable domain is EPEVTQTPSHQVTQMGQEVILRCVPISNHLYFYWYRQILGQKVEFLVSFYNNEISEKSEIFDDQFSVERPDGSNFTLKIRSTKLEDSAMYFCASSRTGGNGNSPLHFGNGTRLTVT.

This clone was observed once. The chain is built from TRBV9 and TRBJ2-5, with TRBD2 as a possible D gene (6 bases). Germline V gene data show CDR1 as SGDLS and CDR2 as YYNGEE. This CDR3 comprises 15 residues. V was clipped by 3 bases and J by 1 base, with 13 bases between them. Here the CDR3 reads CASSEDRGLQETQYF. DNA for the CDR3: TGTGCCAGCAGCGAGGACCGGGGACTCCAAGAGACCCAGTACTTC.

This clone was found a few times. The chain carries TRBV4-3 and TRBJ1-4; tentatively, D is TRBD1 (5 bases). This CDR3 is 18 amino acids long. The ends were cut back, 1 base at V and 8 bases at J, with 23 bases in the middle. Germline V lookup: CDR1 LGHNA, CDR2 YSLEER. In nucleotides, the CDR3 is TGCGCCAGCAGCCAAGCTCCCCCGGGGGGAATGTTAGACGAAAAACTGTTTTTT. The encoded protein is CASSQAPPGGMLDEKLFF.

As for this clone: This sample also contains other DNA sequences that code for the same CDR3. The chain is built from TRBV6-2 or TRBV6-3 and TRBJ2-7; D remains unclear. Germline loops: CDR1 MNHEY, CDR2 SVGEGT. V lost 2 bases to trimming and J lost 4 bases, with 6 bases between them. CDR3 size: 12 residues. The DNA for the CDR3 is TGTGCCAGCAGTTACCCCCTATACGAGCAGTACTTC. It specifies CASSYPLYEQYF.

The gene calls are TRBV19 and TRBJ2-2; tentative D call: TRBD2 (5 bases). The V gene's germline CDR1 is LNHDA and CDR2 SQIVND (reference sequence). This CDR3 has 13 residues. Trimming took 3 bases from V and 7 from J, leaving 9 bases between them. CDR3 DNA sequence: TGTGCCAGTAGTATTTATCGGGACGGGGAGCTGTTTTTT. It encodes CASSIYRDGELFF.

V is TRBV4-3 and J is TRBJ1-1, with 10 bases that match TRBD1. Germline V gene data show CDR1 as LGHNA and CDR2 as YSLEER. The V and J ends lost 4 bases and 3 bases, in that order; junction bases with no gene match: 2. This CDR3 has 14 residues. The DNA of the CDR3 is TGCGCCAGCAGCCTAGGGACAGGGGACACTGAAGCTTTCTTT. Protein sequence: CASSLGTGDTEAFF.

CDR3 DNA sequence: TGTGCCAGTACCAGTAACAGGACCCCCTATGGCTACACCTTC. It encodes CASTSNRTPYGYTF. V is TRBV19 and J is TRBJ1-2, with D tentatively TRBD1 (5 bases). Germline CDR1 and CDR2: LNHDA and SQIVND (reference sequence). The CDR3 consists of 14 residues. The V end lost 7 bases, the J end lost 4 bases, and 16 bases lay between the germline ends.

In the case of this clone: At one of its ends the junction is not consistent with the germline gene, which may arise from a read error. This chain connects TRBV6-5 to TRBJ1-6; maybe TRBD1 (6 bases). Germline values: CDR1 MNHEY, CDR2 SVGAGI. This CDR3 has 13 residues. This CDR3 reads CACRTASNSPLHF. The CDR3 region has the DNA TGTGCCTGCAGGACAGCCTCGAATTCACCCCTCCACTTT.

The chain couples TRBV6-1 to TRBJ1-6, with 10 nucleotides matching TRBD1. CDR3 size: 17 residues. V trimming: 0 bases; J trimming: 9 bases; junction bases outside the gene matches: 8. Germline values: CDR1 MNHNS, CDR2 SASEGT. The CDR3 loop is CASSEAVPGQGSSPLHF. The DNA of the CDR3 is TGTGCCAGCAGTGAAGCCGTACCGGGACAGGGGTCTTCACCCCTCCACTTT.

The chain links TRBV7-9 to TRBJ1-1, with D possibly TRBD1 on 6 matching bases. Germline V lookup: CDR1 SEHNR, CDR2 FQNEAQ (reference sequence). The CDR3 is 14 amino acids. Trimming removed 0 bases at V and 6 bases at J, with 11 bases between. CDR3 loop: CASSLAPGTPEAFF. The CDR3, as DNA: TGTGCCAGCAGCTTAGCTCCGGGGACACCTGAAGCTTTCTTT.